A single sample gave rise to the 29 T cell receptor beta chains below, sequenced in a study of blood T cell repertoires in COVID-19. Clones were sequenced by immunoSEQ multiplex PCR, and TCRdb holds only the in-frame ones, with some missing. The sample carries 100,000 to 150,000 clones, about four fifths recorded once. Source material: peripheral blood. These receptors were taken from a man aged 30-40 years with COVID-19, enrolled during active disease.

The rearrangement links TRBV19 to TRBJ2-2; 10 bases agree with TRBD2. Looked up from germline, CDR1 is LNHDA and CDR2 is SQIVND (reference sequence). V lost 4 bases to trimming and J lost 4 bases; unmatched junction nucleotides: 6. The CDR3 has 16 residues. CDR3: CASSKSSGGGTGELFF. CDR3 nucleotides: TGTGCCAGTAGTAAATCTAGCGGGGGAGGCACCGGGGAGCTGTTTTTT.

The rearrangement joins TRBV30 to TRBJ1-5; TRBD1 agrees at 8 bases. This CDR3 spans 13 amino acids. Germline lookup yields CDR1 GTSNPN and CDR2 SVGIG (reference sequence). V was clipped by 3 bases and J by 5 bases; unmatched bases: 3. CDR3: CAWSGQGDQPQHF. The CDR3 bases are TGTGCCTGGAGCGGACAGGGAGATCAGCCCCAGCATTTT.

The CDR3 protein is CASSSKGGPQPQHF. In DNA form, the CDR3 reads TGTGCCAGCAGCTCAAAGGGGGGGCCTCAGCCCCAGCATTTT. V usage is TRBV7-9 and J usage is TRBJ1-5, with D possibly TRBD1 on 6 matching bases. CDR3 length equals 14 residues. Germline CDR1 and CDR2: SEHNR and FQNEAQ (reference sequence). V lost 4 bases and J 6 bases, leaving 13 bases between the germline ends.

The chain carries TRBV3-1 (or the pseudogene TRBV3-2) and TRBJ2-1; TRBD2 might be the D (6 bases). This CDR3 spans 12 amino acids. V lost 4 bases and J 9 bases, leaving 10 bases between the germline ends. The germline CDR1 and CDR2 sequences are LGHDT and YNNKEL (reference sequence). In DNA form, the CDR3 reads TGTGCCAGCAGCCGCCGGACTACTGAGCAGTTCTTC. This encodes CASSRRTTEQFF.

The rearrangement joins TRBV28 to TRBJ1-2, with 10 bases fitting TRBD1. The CDR3 loop spans 15 amino acids. V trimming: 8 bases; J trimming: 8 bases; junction bases outside the gene matches: 14. Germline V lookup: CDR1 MDHEN, CDR2 SYDVKM. The CDR3 sequence: CASCPWGQGMEGYTF. The CDR3 region has the DNA TGTGCCAGCTGCCCGTGGGGACAGGGGATGGAGGGCTACACCTTC.

This clone was recorded once. The V gene is TRBV28, the J gene TRBJ1-1, with D perhaps matching TRBD1 (6 bases). V gave up 4 bases and J gave up 4 bases, with 13 bases separating them. Germline lookup yields CDR1 MDHEN and CDR2 SYDVKM. The CDR3 has 14 residues. The CDR3 nucleotides are TGTGCCAGCAGTTCCCCCCAGGGGCCCACTGAAGCTTTCTTT. As protein: CASSSPQGPTEAFF. The variable domain in full, completed from reference TRBV28 and TRBJ1-1, reads DVKVTQSSRYLVKRTGEKVFLECVQDMDHENMFWYRQDPGLGLRLIYFSYDVKMKEKGDIPEGYSVSREKKERFSLILESASTNQTSMYLCASSSPQGPTEAFFGQGTRLTVV.

The chain joins TRBV29-1 to TRBJ1-4; 7 positions match TRBD1. The CDR3 has 11 residues. Germline CDR1 reads SQVTM; CDR2 reads ANQGSEA. Germline trimming cut 7 bases from V and 6 bases from J; bases unmatched to any gene: 2. CDR3 protein: CSGGTDEKLFF. CDR3 DNA sequence: TGCAGCGGCGGGACAGATGAAAAACTGTTTTTT.

The genes are TRBV27 and TRBJ2-2; TRBD2 is a possible D gene (6 bases). CDR1 MNHEY and CDR2 SMNVEV come from the germline V gene (reference sequence). This CDR3 comprises 15 residues. V was cut by 2 bases and J by 1 base, with 8 bases left in between. CDR3 region: CASSLRGRNTGELFF. Written as DNA, the CDR3 is TGTGCCAGCAGTTTACGGGGGAGGAACACCGGGGAGCTGTTTTTT.

The chain employs TRBV6-5 and TRBJ1-2; TRBD1 matches 7 bases. CDR1 MNHEY and CDR2 SVGAGI come from the germline V gene. This CDR3 is 15 amino acids long. V lost 6 bases, J lost 5 bases, and 12 bases stayed unmatched. The CDR3 protein is CASSGQSGQPYGYTF. The CDR3 region has the DNA TGTGCCAGCAGCGGGCAGTCGGGACAGCCGTATGGCTACACCTTC.

The V gene is TRBV11-2, the J gene TRBJ1-5; D not resolved. CDR1 is SGHAT and CDR2 is FQNNGV in the germline V gene. The V end was cut by 4 bases, the J end by 2 bases, with 9 bases between. The CDR3 sequence is 14 residues long. CDR3 loop: CASSSNPGNQPQHF. The CDR3 nucleotides read TGTGCCAGCAGCTCAAACCCAGGCAATCAGCCCCAGCATTTT.

This clone turned up a few times. The V call is TRBV7-2, the J call TRBJ2-5, with 11 positions matching TRBD2. The trim removed 3 bases at V and 5 bases at J, leaving 5 bases unmatched. The CDR3 loop spans 15 amino acids. Germline CDR1 SGHTA, CDR2 FQGNSA. The CDR3 loop is CASSLSSGGWETQYF. The CDR3 DNA reads TGTGCCAGCAGCTTGTCTAGCGGGGGGTGGGAGACCCAGTACTTC.

This clone appeared a single time. This rearrangement joins TRBV2 to TRBJ1-4; TRBD1 might be the D (6 bases). There are 16 residues in the CDR3. Germline-derived CDR1 and CDR2 are SNHLY and FYNNEI. The ends were cut back, 2 bases at V and 3 bases at J, with 13 bases in the middle. This CDR3 is CASSEFGGSSNEKLFF. CDR3 bases: TGTGCCAGCAGTGAATTTGGGGGCTCTTCTAATGAAAAACTGTTTTTT.

This clone was seen just once. The chain links TRBV6-4 to TRBJ1-5; 8 nucleotides line up with TRBD1. Trimming cost V 2 bases and J 1 base; bases outside gene matches: 13. Germline CDR1 and CDR2: MRHNA and SNTAGT. This CDR3 is built from 19 residues. CDR3 bases: TGTGCCAGCAGTGACCCCGCGGCAGGGGGCATACAAAGCAATCAGCCCCAGCATTTT. It is translated as CASSDPAAGGIQSNQPQHF.

The J gene is TRBJ1-2, the V gene TRBV12-3 or TRBV12-4; D remains ambiguous. Trimming shortened V by 1 base and J by 4 bases, and 7 bases separated the two germline ends. The CDR3 contains 13 residues. CDR3 nucleotides: TGTGCCAGCAGTTTAGTTAATAGCTATGGCTACACCTTC. It yields the protein CASSLVNSYGYTF.

This clone was seen ten or more times. J is TRBJ2-1 and V is TRBV4-2, with D perhaps matching TRBD2 (6 bases). The CDR3 runs to 17 residues. Trimming shortened V by 0 bases and J by 3 bases, and 15 bases separated the two germline ends. CDR1 is LGHNA, CDR2 YNFKEQ, per germline. The CDR3 DNA follows: TGTGCCAGCAGCCAAGATATCGGAGGGAGAGGCTACAATGAGCAGTTCTTC. Residues: CASSQDIGGRGYNEQFF.

The J gene is TRBJ2-3, the V gene TRBV30; D not certain. There are 13 residues in the CDR3. V was shortened by 1 base and J by 5 bases, with 10 bases between the two germline ends. Germline V gene sequence: CDR1 GTSNPN, CDR2 SVGIG (reference sequence). The CDR3, as DNA: TGTGCCTGGAGTGGCCCGAGCCGAGATACGCAGTATTTT. As protein: CAWSGPSRDTQYF.

This clone occurred a few times. V is TRBV21-1 and J is TRBJ1-5; the table's D call TRBD1 went unverified against the DNA. TRBV21-1 is annotated as a pseudogene. The CDR3 has 20 amino acids. CDR3 region: CASSKDPRTGIGGYNQPQHF. CDR3 nucleotide sequence: TGTGCCAGCAGCAAAGACCCCCGGACAGGGATAGGAGGTTACAATCAGCCCCAGCATTTT.

The genes are TRBV3-1 (or the pseudogene TRBV3-2) and TRBJ1-6; 8 bases map to TRBD1. CDR3 length: 17 amino acids. The germline V gene encodes CDR1 LGHDT and CDR2 YNNKEL (reference sequence). J was trimmed by 3 bases and V by 4 bases; bases with no gene match: 8. As DNA, the CDR3 is TGTGCCAGCAGCCGCCGACAGGGGAGTAGCTATAATTCACCCCTCCACTTT. Translating gives CASSRRQGSSYNSPLHF.

The genes are TRBV7-3 and TRBJ1-6; D is ambiguous. This CDR3 is built from 13 residues. V was trimmed by 5 bases and J by 9 bases, leaving 11 bases between them. CDR1 is SGHTA, CDR2 FQGTGA, per germline. The CDR3 sequence: CASSHGGGSPLHF. CDR3 coding DNA: TGTGCCAGCAGCCATGGCGGCGGTTCACCCCTCCACTTT. The whole variable domain, remainder taken from reference TRBV7-3 and TRBJ1-6, is GAGVSQTPSNKVTEKGKYVELRCDPISGHTALYWYRQSLGQGPEFLIYFQGTGAADDSGLPNDRFFAVRPEGSVSTLKIQRTERGDSAVYLCASSHGGGSPLHFGNGTRLTVT.

This clone was seen only once. The J gene is TRBJ2-1, the V gene TRBV11-2; 8 nucleotides align to TRBD1. The V gene's germline CDR1 is SGHAT and CDR2 FQNNGV. The length of the CDR3 is 16 residues. With 5 bases clipped from V and 7 bases from J, the junction kept 13 bases outside the gene matches. CDR3 sequence reads: CASSILTGGSSNEQFF. Here the CDR3 DNA reads TGTGCCAGCAGCATCCTAACAGGGGGGTCTTCAAATGAGCAGTTCTTC. Based on the CDR3 plus reference TRBV11-2 and TRBJ2-1, the full variable domain is EAGVAQSPRYKIIEKRQSVAFWCNPISGHATLYWYQQILGQGPKLLIQFQNNGVVDDSQLPKDRFSAERLKGVDSTLKIQPAKLEDSAVYLCASSILTGGSSNEQFFGPGTRLTVL.

The genes are TRBV5-1 and TRBJ1-5, with TRBD1 as a possible D gene (5 bases). This CDR3 has 18 residues. V lost 1 base, J lost 1 base, and 18 bases lay in between. Germline V lookup: CDR1 SGHRS, CDR2 YFSETQ. This CDR3 reads CASSLSLWGRTSNQPQHF. Here the CDR3 DNA reads TGCGCCAGCAGCTTGAGTCTATGGGGCAGAACGAGCAATCAGCCCCAGCATTTT. The full variable domain, completed using reference TRBV5-1 and TRBJ1-5, is KAGVTQTPRYLIKTRGQQVTLSCSPISGHRSVSWYQQTPGQGLQFLFEYFSETQRNKGNFPGRFSGRQFSNSRSEMNVSTLELGDSALYLCASSLSLWGRTSNQPQHFGDGTRLSIL.

This chain connects TRBV7-9 to TRBJ2-7; 9 bases map to TRBD1. This CDR3 contains 15 residues. Germline V gives CDR1 SEHNR, CDR2 FQNEAQ (reference sequence). With V trimmed by 3 bases and J by 4 bases, 7 bases remained unmatched. The CDR3 DNA reads TGTGCCAGCAGCTTCGGGACAGGGCGCCGGTACGAGCAGTACTTC. Translation: CASSFGTGRRYEQYF.

The genes are TRBV12-3 or TRBV12-4 and TRBJ1-5; D remains ambiguous. The CDR3 totals 13 residues. V was pared by 2 bases and J by 5 bases, with 7 bases between. The CDR3 DNA is TGTGCCAGCAGTTTAAAAGCCTATCAGCCCCAGCATTTT. It yields the protein CASSLKAYQPQHF.

In this sample, this clone turned up once. The chain carries TRBV5-6 and TRBJ1-1, with D hard to call. The germline V gene encodes CDR1 SGHDT and CDR2 YYEEEE. The germline V and J ends were trimmed by 3 bases and 4 bases, with 13 bases remaining between them. The CDR3 runs 14 residues. CDR3 nucleotides: TGTGCCAGCAGCTACGGGGATTCGAGCACTGAAGCTTTCTTT. It encodes CASSYGDSSTEAFF.

The chain is built from TRBV18 and TRBJ2-7; 10 positions agree with TRBD1. CDR1 is KGHSH and CDR2 is LQKENI in the germline V gene. The CDR3 consists of 15 residues. J was trimmed by 4 bases and V by 4 bases; bases with no gene match: 7. In nucleotides, the CDR3 is TGTGCCAGCTCACAAGGACAGGGGGGATATTACGAGCAGTACTTC. Translated: CASSQGQGGYYEQYF.

CDR3: CASSLSPQETQYF. The CDR3 DNA is TGTGCCAGCAGCTTATCCCCTCAAGAGACCCAGTACTTC. The chain couples TRBV7-3 to TRBJ2-5; D unclear. V lost 2 bases, J lost 2 bases, and 6 bases lay in between. CDR3 length: 13 amino acids. Per germline, CDR1 SGHTA and CDR2 FQGTGA.

The chain carries TRBV28 and TRBJ1-2; D unclear. V lost 9 bases, J lost 6 bases, and 14 bases lay in between. In germline, CDR1 is MDHEN, CDR2 SYDVKM. The CDR3 is made up of 12 amino acids. The CDR3 region has the DNA TGTGCCAGTTCAGTGGCAGATCATGGCTACACCTTC. It encodes CASSVADHGYTF.

The V and J genes are TRBV21-1 and TRBJ2-7; the table's D gene call, TRBD1, was not cross checked with the DNA. TRBV21-1 constitutes a pseudogene. The CDR3 length is 17 residues. CDR3 coding DNA: TGTGCCAGCAGCAAAATGGCCTTGACAGGTGTCCCCTACGAGCAGTACTTC. It specifies CASSKMALTGVPYEQYF.

This chain joins TRBV3-1 (or the pseudogene TRBV3-2) and TRBJ2-7; 9 positions match TRBD2. Trimming at V came to 1 base and at J to 3 bases, leaving 13 bases not matched to a gene. CDR3 size: 18 residues. From germline, CDR1 is LGHDT and CDR2 YNNKEL (reference sequence). CDR3 bases: TGTGCCAGCAGCCAAGTTGTACTAGCGGGCAGGCCTTACTACGAGCAGTACTTC. The encoded protein is CASSQVVLAGRPYYEQYF.